These T cell receptor beta chains were read from a single sample in a study of blood T cell repertoires in COVID-19. The table came from immunoSEQ multiplex PCR; TCRdb's copy has only in-frame clones and leaves some out. This table has 250,000 to 350,000 clones, approximately 90% appearing once. Sequencing used peripheral blood. These TCRs come from a woman aged 30 to 39 with active or convalescent COVID-19. CDR3s include the opening cysteine and the closing phenylalanine or tryptophan. The order of the fields is J gene, V gene, D gene, CDR3 protein. D genes are given only for firm matches.

TRBJ2-2	TRBV3-1/TRBV3-2	NA	CASSETYTGELFF
TRBJ2-3	TRBV10-3	TRBD2	CAIGGSGGVDTQYF
TRBJ2-7	TRBV7-9	NA	CASSPQAPIEQYF
TRBJ2-1	TRBV6-5	TRBD1	CASGFQGAREQFF
TRBJ1-2	TRBV5-3	NA	CARTPSGGTGDGYTF
TRBJ1-2	TRBV28	NA	CASSLVRGDYGYTF
TRBJ2-1	TRBV21-1	NA	CASGTGRPYNEQFF
TRBJ1-5	TRBV6-6	NA	CASTLQGNQPQHF
TRBJ1-2	TRBV27	TRBD1	CASSLSGQGVYGYTF
TRBJ1-6	TRBV4-2	TRBD1	CASSLTGVSIRLHF
TRBJ1-1	TRBV5-1	TRBD1	CASSLGGQINTEAFF
TRBJ1-5	TRBV24-1	TRBD1	CATSDLKGGAGQPQHF
TRBJ1-6	TRBV6-5	NA	CASSYLRQGNSPLHF
TRBJ1-5	TRBV7-6	NA	CASSLRGGREDQPQHF
TRBJ1-3	TRBV6-2/TRBV6-3	TRBD1	CASSYPRDSISGNTIYF
TRBJ2-7	TRBV5-4	NA	CASSSGEYEQYF
TRBJ1-6	TRBV7-2	NA	CASSLQAQAPALHF
TRBJ1-2	TRBV6-1	NA	CASSEASYGYTF
TRBJ2-3	TRBV29-1	TRBD1	CSVAPGQYTDTQYF
TRBJ2-3	TRBV9	TRBD2	CASSASPAGAFTDTQYF